The 21 T cell receptor beta chains given below trace back to one sample, sequenced in a study of T cells in Graves' hyperthyroidism and ophthalmopathy. From RNA transcripts, TCR beta CDR3 regions were amplified. During a first-round RT-PCR of the TCR CDR3, the HTBI primer set was used. TCRdb re-derived calls from the multiplex PCR reads in MiXCR, one entry per CDR3 protein. The sample records more than 500,000 distinct CDR3 sequences, 12% to 15% being singletons. The material sequenced was blood. All receptors come from a woman aged 40 to 50 with Graves' hyperthyroidism.

The rearrangement joins TRBV9 to TRBJ1-2, with a possible D match to TRBD1 (5 bases). The germline gives CDR1 SGDLS, CDR2 YYNGEE. The length of the CDR3 is 14 residues. V was cut by 0 bases and J by 8 bases, with 14 bases left in between. CDR3 protein: CASSVDFREGGYTF. CDR3 coding DNA: TGTGCCAGCAGCGTAGACTTCAGGGAGGGCGGCTACACCTTC.

The chain links TRBV2 to TRBJ2-2; TRBD2 aligns across 9 bases. The germline CDR1 and CDR2 sequences are SNHLY and FYNNEI. The CDR3 loop spans 15 amino acids. With 4 bases clipped from V and 2 bases from J, the junction kept 2 bases outside the gene matches. The CDR3 loop is CASSVLAGNTGELFF. The CDR3 DNA reads as TGTGCCAGCAGTGTTCTAGCGGGAAACACCGGGGAGCTGTTTTTT.

The table lists this clonotype with many counts. The chain uses TRBV28 and TRBJ1-1; TRBD1 aligns across 11 bases. The V and J ends lost 5 bases and 4 bases, in that order; junction bases with no gene match: 6. CDR1 is MDHEN, CDR2 SYDVKM, per germline. CDR3 size: 15 residues. CDR3 DNA sequence: TGTGCCAGCAGTCCGGGACAGGGGGTTTTCACTGAAGCTTTCTTT. This encodes CASSPGQGVFTEAFF.

This clonotype was counted ten times or more. The chain is built from TRBV12-3 or TRBV12-4 and TRBJ2-3; D is unresolved. Trimming cost V 3 bases and J 2 bases, with 9 bases left between them. This CDR3 contains 14 residues. The CDR3 spells CASSFEIPTDTQYF. As DNA, the CDR3 is TGTGCCAGCAGTTTTGAGATCCCCACAGATACGCAGTATTTT.

This clonotype was observed a few times. This chain connects TRBV25-1 to TRBJ1-5, with D uncertain. Between the trimmed V and J ends, which lost 2 bases and 2 bases, there was a span of 7 bases. The CDR3 spans 14 residues. Germline V gene data show CDR1 as MGHDK and CDR2 as SYGVNS. The CDR3 loop is CASSEGPRNQPQHF. DNA for the CDR3: TGTGCCAGCAGTGAAGGGCCTCGCAATCAGCCCCAGCATTTT. The variable domain in full, completed from reference TRBV25-1 and TRBJ1-5, reads EADIYQTPRYLVIGTGKKITLECSQTMGHDKMYWYQQDPGMELHLIHYSYGVNSTEKGDLSSESTVSRIRTEHFPLTLESARPSHTSQYLCASSEGPRNQPQHFGDGTRLSIL.

V gene TRBV6-5 combines with J gene TRBJ2-5; tentatively, D is TRBD2 (7 bases). The V end was cut by 2 bases, the J end by 2 bases, with 15 bases between. Looked up from germline, CDR1 is MNHEY and CDR2 is SVGAGI. The CDR3 spans 16 residues. CDR3 DNA: TGTGCCAGCAGTTACGGGGGGGACACCGCTCAAGAGACCCAGTACTTC. Its translation: CASSYGGDTAQETQYF.

This clonotype came up a few times. The rearrangement links TRBV28 to TRBJ2-3; D is ambiguous. V dropped 2 bases and J dropped 4 bases, with 7 bases sitting between them. CDR3 length: 13 residues. Germline-derived CDR1 and CDR2 are MDHEN and SYDVKM. CDR3 bases: TGTGCCAGCAGTTTAGTCAACCCAGATACGCAGTATTTT. Its protein is CASSLVNPDTQYF.

This clonotype came up many times. V is TRBV28 and J is TRBJ2-2, with D possibly TRBD1 on 5 matching bases. This CDR3 is 13 amino acids long. The V and J ends lost 7 bases and 6 bases respectively, with 12 bases between them. Germline CDR1 MDHEN, CDR2 SYDVKM. CDR3 bases: TGTGCCAGCATAGGGGTTACACCCGGGGAGCTGTTTTTT. It codes for CASIGVTPGELFF.

This clonotype occurred many times. V is TRBV28 and J is TRBJ2-1; tentative D call: TRBD2 (6 bases). The V gene lost 2 bases and the J gene lost 5 bases, with 10 bases spanning the gap. The germline gives CDR1 MDHEN, CDR2 SYDVKM. The length of the CDR3 is 14 residues. The DNA of the CDR3 is TGTGCCAGCAGTTTAGGGGGGACTGACAATGAGCAGTTCTTC. Amino acid sequence: CASSLGGTDNEQFF. The variable domain in full, completed from reference TRBV28 and TRBJ2-1, reads DVKVTQSSRYLVKRTGEKVFLECVQDMDHENMFWYRQDPGLGLRLIYFSYDVKMKEKGDIPEGYSVSREKKERFSLILESASTNQTSMYLCASSLGGTDNEQFFGPGTRLTVL.

At least ten counts were recorded for this clonotype. The chain couples TRBV30 to TRBJ2-3, with no clear D. The CDR3 runs to 11 residues. The germline CDR1 and CDR2 sequences are GTSNPN and SVGIG (reference sequence). V lost 2 bases, J lost 6 bases, and 6 bases lay in between. The CDR3: CAWSNSDTQYF. CDR3 nucleotide sequence: TGTGCCTGGAGTAATTCGGATACGCAGTATTTT.

The rearrangement links TRBV5-1 to TRBJ2-3; D is unclear. Between the trimmed V and J ends, which lost 0 bases and 7 bases, there was a span of 9 bases. CDR3 length: 13 amino acids. In germline, CDR1 is SGHRS, CDR2 YFSETQ. In DNA form, the CDR3 reads TGCGCCAGCAGCTTGGCGGGCGGATATACGCAGTATTTT. It specifies CASSLAGGYTQYF.

This clonotype was seen repeatedly, ten times or more. This chain uses TRBV28 with TRBJ1-5; 9 positions agree with TRBD1. The CDR3 is 16 amino acids. V lost 6 bases, J lost 1 base, and 7 bases stayed unmatched. Germline CDR1 reads MDHEN; CDR2 reads SYDVKM. DNA for the CDR3: TGTGCCAGCAGAAACACAGGGGGCTCAAGCAATCAGCCCCAGCATTTT. It translates to CASRNTGGSSNQPQHF.

This clonotype was seen many times. V is TRBV10-2 and J is TRBJ2-1; 9 bases match TRBD2. The V gene's germline CDR1 is WSHSY and CDR2 SAAADI. The CDR3 is 14 residues long. Trimming at V came to 3 bases and at J to 7 bases, leaving 4 bases not matched to a gene. The CDR3 DNA sequence: TGCGCCAGCAGTGATGCGGGAGGGCAAAATGAGCAGTTCTTC. Translation: CASSDAGGQNEQFF.

This chain connects TRBV6-9 to TRBJ2-7, with TRBD1 identical over 7 bases. The CDR3 loop spans 14 amino acids. Looked up from germline, CDR1 is MNHGY and CDR2 is SVAAGI. Germline trimming cut 4 bases from V and 4 bases from J; bases unmatched to any gene: 7. CDR3 sequence (DNA): TGTGCCAGCAGTTCAAACAGGGGAAGGTACGAGCAGTACTTC. It encodes CASSSNRGRYEQYF.

At least ten counts were recorded for this clonotype. One base away lies a much larger clone, so this may be a sequencing read error. The rearrangement joins TRBV7-9 to TRBJ1-2; perhaps TRBD1 as D (6 bases). Germline loops: CDR1 SEHNR, CDR2 FQNEAQ (reference sequence). The CDR3 is made up of 14 amino acids. V lost 5 bases, J lost 1 base, and 11 bases lay in between. The CDR3 spells CASSPRDINYGYTF. The CDR3 DNA reads as TGTGCCAGCAGCCCCCGGGACATTAACTATGGCTACACCTTC.

The chain uses TRBV20-1 and TRBJ1-2, with D hard to call. The germline V and J ends were trimmed by 6 bases and 7 bases, with 18 bases remaining between them. Per the germline V gene, CDR1 is DFQATT and CDR2 is SNEGSKA (reference sequence). This CDR3 region has 13 residues. DNA for the CDR3: TGCAGTGCCAGCGGGGTGAACATAGGTGGCTACACCTTC. As protein: CSASGVNIGGYTF.

This chain joins TRBV28 and TRBJ1-5; maybe TRBD1 (5 bases). The V gene lost 7 bases and the J gene lost 5 bases, with 6 bases spanning the gap. The CDR3 loop spans 11 amino acids. The germline V gene encodes CDR1 MDHEN and CDR2 SYDVKM. The CDR3 protein is CASKGDQPQHF. For the CDR3, the DNA is TGTGCCAGCAAAGGGGATCAGCCCCAGCATTTT. Full variable domain (missing parts from reference TRBV28 and TRBJ1-5): DVKVTQSSRYLVKRTGEKVFLECVQDMDHENMFWYRQDPGLGLRLIYFSYDVKMKEKGDIPEGYSVSREKKERFSLILESASTNQTSMYLCASKGDQPQHFGDGTRLSIL.

This clonotype turned up a few times. This rearrangement joins TRBV30 to TRBJ2-1, with unresolved D. This CDR3 is 16 amino acids long. Trimming removed 1 base at V and 4 bases at J, with 17 bases between. CDR1 GTSNPN and CDR2 SVGIG come from the germline V gene (reference sequence). CDR3 protein: CAWSGQIGQPYNEQFF. DNA for the CDR3: TGTGCCTGGAGTGGTCAGATAGGGCAACCTTACAATGAGCAGTTCTTC.

This clonotype was picked up many times. The chain combines TRBV12-3 or TRBV12-4 with TRBJ1-2, with D tentatively TRBD1 (5 bases). V gave up 5 bases and J gave up 6 bases, with 19 bases separating them. CDR3 length equals 15 residues. As DNA, the CDR3 is TGTGCCAGCAGTCCTCGCTATGGCAGGGCCGATGGCTACACCTTC. Protein product: CASSPRYGRADGYTF.

This clonotype has only a few counts. The rearrangement joins TRBV9 to TRBJ1-1; tentative D call: TRBD1 (6 bases). V was pared by 0 bases and J by 5 bases, with 11 bases between. The CDR3 totals 14 residues. In germline, CDR1 is SGDLS, CDR2 YYNGEE. CDR3 nucleotide sequence: TGTGCCAGCAGCGTAGAAGGGGGAAGGACTGAAGCTTTCTTT. It codes for CASSVEGGRTEAFF.

The sample holds a few counts of this clonotype. This chain links TRBV3-1 with TRBJ2-1; D not certain. The CDR3 runs 12 residues. CDR1 LGHDT and CDR2 YNNKEL come from the germline V gene (reference sequence). Deletions cut 0 bases from V and 11 bases from J, with 8 bases between. CDR3 residues: CASSQDRAQQFF. The CDR3 DNA reads TGTGCCAGCAGCCAAGACCGGGCACAGCAGTTCTTC.